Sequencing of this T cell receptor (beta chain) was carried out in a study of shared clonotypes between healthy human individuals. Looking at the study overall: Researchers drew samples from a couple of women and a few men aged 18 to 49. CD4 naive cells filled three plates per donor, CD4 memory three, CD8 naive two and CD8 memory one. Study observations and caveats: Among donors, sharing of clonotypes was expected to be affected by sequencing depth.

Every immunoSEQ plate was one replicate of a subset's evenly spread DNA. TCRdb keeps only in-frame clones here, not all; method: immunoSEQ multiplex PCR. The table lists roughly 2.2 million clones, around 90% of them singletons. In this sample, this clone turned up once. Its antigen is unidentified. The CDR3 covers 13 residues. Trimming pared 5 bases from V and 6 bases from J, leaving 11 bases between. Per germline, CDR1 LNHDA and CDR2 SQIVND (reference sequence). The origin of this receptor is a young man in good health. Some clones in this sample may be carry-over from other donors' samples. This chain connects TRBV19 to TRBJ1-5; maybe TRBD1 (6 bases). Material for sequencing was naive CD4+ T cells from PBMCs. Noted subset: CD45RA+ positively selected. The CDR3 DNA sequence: TGTGCCAGTAGTCAAGAGGGGGTTCAGCCCCAGCATTTT. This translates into CASSQEGVQPQHF. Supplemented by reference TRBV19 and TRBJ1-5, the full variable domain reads DGGITQSPKYLFRKEGQNVTLSCEQNLNHDAMYWYRQDPGQGLRLIYYSQIVNDFQKGDIAEGYSVSREKKESFPLTVTSAQKNPTAFYLCASSQEGVQPQHFGDGTRLSIL.